The present T cell receptor beta chain was sequenced within a study of post-analysis software for immune sequencing data. Study-wide points: In patients, about five TRBV segments were more frequent than in controls, with TRBV5-6, TRBV5-1 and TRBV20-1 among them. The normalized Chao1 diversity of multiple sclerosis patients was significantly lower than that of controls.

The V end lost 1 base, the J end lost 8 bases, and 17 bases lay between the germline ends. From germline, CDR1 is SGHTA and CDR2 FQGNSA. CDR3 length: 15 amino acids. In the case of this clonotype: Its antigen is unknown.

Tagging with unique molecular identifiers was a feature of the TCR beta cDNA libraries. A population of roughly 0.9 to 11 million T cells gave rise to around 530,000 cDNA molecules. One entry per CDR3 protein results from TCRdb running MiXCR on the PCR reads. Of roughly 600,000 distinct CDR3 sequences listed, about 40% are singletons. The genes are TRBV7-2 and TRBJ1-2; no reliable D call. Sample: blood. The receptor was isolated from a girl aged 10-17 years with multiple sclerosis. The CDR3 spells CASSLGPEGDGGYTF. The CDR3 nucleotides are TGTGCCAGCAGCTTAGGGCCCGAGGGTGACGGAGGCTACACCTTC. Variable domain in full (rest from reference TRBV7-2 and TRBJ1-2): GAGVSQSPSNKVTEKGKDVELRCDPISGHTALYWYRQSLGQGLEFLIYFQGNSAPDKSGLPSDRFSAERTGGSVSTLTIQRTQQEDSAVYLCASSLGPEGDGGYTFGSGTRLTVV.